This T cell receptor beta chain was sequenced during a study of regulatory T cells in long-lasting Graves disease. General study points: Newly diagnosed Graves' patients had higher TCR diversity than persistent ones. Preferential use of TRBV28, TRBJ1-2 and TRBJ2-5 was seen in persistent disease.

This clonotype occurred many times. Its target is unknown. The CDR3 length is 16 residues. V lost 3 bases, J lost 0 bases, and 12 bases lay in between. Germline values: CDR1 SGHAT, CDR2 FQNNGV. CDR3-region Arm-PCR and iRepertoire HTBI primers produced the TCR beta libraries. MiXCR was run by TCRdb on the multiplex PCR reads, yielding one entry per CDR3 protein. The table lists roughly 420,000 distinct CDR3 sequences, roughly 15% of them singletons. The time point was: newly diagnosed GD, antithyroid drugs for less than 3 months. PBMCs provided the RNA from which the TCR library was made. In addition, the sample was reused for a study of T cells in Graves' hyperthyroidism and ophthalmopathy. Per that paper: Most expanded thyroid clonotypes above 0.001 also appeared in blood. The model made its ophthalmopathy prediction, and onset followed a median around six months later.

The J gene is TRBJ2-1, the V gene TRBV11-2; the D is unclear. Sequences were derived from peripheral blood mononuclear cells (PBMCs), sampled at new diagnosis, from a patient treated with antithyroid drugs. The source is a woman aged 50 to 65 with Graves disease. The CDR3 nucleotides read TGTGCCAGCAGCTTGGCGATTTGGAGCTCCTACAATGAGCAGTTCTTC. Protein: CASSLAIWSSYNEQFF.